The 17 T cell receptor beta chains presented below share a single source sample, sequenced in a study of blood T cell repertoires in COVID-19. Produced via immunoSEQ multiplex PCR; TCRdb's table is partial and in-frame only. The table records about 290,000 clones, 75% to 90% of them present only once. Sequenced sample: peripheral blood. The receptors were sampled from a woman aged 25 to 45 with active or convalescent COVID-19.

This chain links TRBV19 with TRBJ1-2; 9 bases agree with TRBD1. CDR3 length: 14 amino acids. CDR1 and CDR2 (germline): LNHDA, SQIVND (reference sequence). After removal of 4 bases from V and 7 bases from J, the junction contained 7 bases not matched to a gene. In DNA form, the CDR3 reads TGTGCCAGTAGTACTTCGGGACAGGGAATTGGCTACACCTTC. It codes for CASSTSGQGIGYTF.

This chain joins TRBV29-1 and TRBJ2-5; D unresolved. Trimming removed 4 bases at V and 5 bases at J, with 14 bases between. The CDR3 covers 13 residues. Per the germline V gene, CDR1 is SQVTM and CDR2 is ANQGSEA. The CDR3, as DNA: TGCAGCGTTGTGGGCACAAATGGGGAGACCCAGTACTTC. Translating it yields CSVVGTNGETQYF. Based on the CDR3 plus reference TRBV29-1 and TRBJ2-5, the full variable domain is SAVISQKPSRDICQRGTSLTIQCQVDSQVTMMFWYRQQPGQSLTLIATANQGSEATYESGFVIDKFPISRPNLTFSTLTVSNMSPEDSSIYLCSVVGTNGETQYFGPGTRLLVL.

The V gene is TRBV30, the J gene TRBJ1-6, with D maybe TRBD1 (5 bases). Deletions cut 1 base from V and 11 bases from J, with 18 bases between. The CDR3 length is 15 residues. Germline CDR1 reads GTSNPN; CDR2 reads SVGIG (reference sequence). The CDR3 nucleotides read TGTGCCTGGAGTGCGGGGATGGGGGGGACCCCACCCCTCCACTTT. Residues: CAWSAGMGGTPPLHF. Together with reference TRBV30 and TRBJ1-6, the CDR3 gives the full variable domain: SQTIHQWPATLVQPVGSPLSLECTVEGTSNPNLYWYRQAAGRGLQLLFYSVGIGQISSEVPQNLSASRPQDRQFILSSKKLLLSDSGFYLCAWSAGMGGTPPLHFGNGTRLTVT.

The gene calls are TRBV18 and TRBJ1-3; TRBD1 matches at 8 bases. V lost 3 bases, J lost 8 bases, and 9 bases stayed unmatched. The CDR3 is 15 residues long. Germline values: CDR1 KGHSH, CDR2 LQKENI. The CDR3 region has the DNA TGTGCCAGCTCACCTCTTCCCGACAGGGGTCACACCATATATTTT. Translated: CASSPLPDRGHTIYF.

This chain joins TRBV18 and TRBJ1-5, with D maybe TRBD1 (6 bases). Germline CDR1 KGHSH, CDR2 LQKENI. V lost 5 bases and J lost 1, with 9 bases in between. The CDR3 loop spans 14 amino acids. CDR3 nucleotides: TGTGCCAGCTCATCAGACAGGAGCAATCAGCCCCAGCATTTT. Its translation: CASSSDRSNQPQHF.

V is TRBV6-2 or TRBV6-3 and J is TRBJ2-5; the D is unclear. The CDR3 loop spans 15 amino acids. Germline values: CDR1 MNHEY, CDR2 SVGEGT. Trimming shortened V by 4 bases and J by 4 bases, and 16 bases separated the two germline ends. CDR3 nucleotides: TGTGCCAGCAGTTTCGGTGACGAGGTCCTAGAGACCCAGTACTTC. Protein: CASSFGDEVLETQYF.

The rearrangement links TRBV7-2 to TRBJ2-1; D might be TRBD2 (5 bases). V lost 2 bases and J lost 8, with 16 bases in between. The length of the CDR3 is 15 residues. Germline CDR1 reads SGHTA; CDR2 reads FQGNSA. DNA for the CDR3: TGTGCCAGCAGCTTATCAACTAGGGTTAACGATGAGCAGTTCTTC. Its protein is CASSLSTRVNDEQFF.

The chain has TRBV6-4 and TRBJ2-1; 9 bases are shared with TRBD2. V shed 0 bases, J shed 6 bases, and the junction held 3 bases outside the gene matches. Germline-derived CDR1 and CDR2 are MRHNA and SNTAGT. The CDR3 totals 15 residues. CDR3 amino acids: CASSDSAGGGNEQFF. DNA for the CDR3: TGTGCCAGCAGTGACTCCGCGGGGGGGGGCAATGAGCAGTTCTTC.

The genes are TRBV29-1 and TRBJ2-3, with D possibly being TRBD1 (6 bases). In germline, CDR1 is SQVTM, CDR2 ANQGSEA. The CDR3 is 16 residues long. V lost 5 bases to trimming and J lost 3 bases, with 21 bases between them. In nucleotides, the CDR3 is TGCAGCGTTAATGGATTTAGGACAGAGAGGACAGATACGCAGTATTTT. It yields the protein CSVNGFRTERTDTQYF.

The V and J genes are TRBV4-3 and TRBJ1-1, with a weak D call TRBD1 (6 bases). The CDR3 consists of 18 residues. V was shortened by 5 bases and J by 5 bases, with 27 bases between the two germline ends. Per the germline V gene, CDR1 is LGHNA and CDR2 is YSLEER. Here the CDR3 reads CASSTGPGGLGVYTEAFF. The DNA of the CDR3 is TGCGCCAGCAGCACAGGCCCGGGGGGCCTCGGGGTGTATACTGAAGCTTTCTTT.

This clone was detected only once. V usage is TRBV28 and J usage is TRBJ2-7, with D unclear. With 4 bases removed from V and 2 bases from J, the gap between germline ends came to 12 bases. Germline CDR1 MDHEN, CDR2 SYDVKM. The CDR3 has 14 amino acids. The CDR3 spells CASSSTGPTYEQYF. CDR3 in DNA: TGTGCCAGCAGTTCCACGGGTCCCACCTACGAGCAGTACTTC.

J is TRBJ1-2 and V is TRBV18; D perhaps matches TRBD1 (6 bases). V shed 0 bases and J shed 1 base, with 9 bases lying between them. This CDR3 has 15 amino acids. Germline CDR1 and CDR2: KGHSH and LQKENI. CDR3 nucleotides: TGTGCCAGCTCACCACCTCCAGGGGTTAACTATGGCTACACCTTC. Its translation is CASSPPPGVNYGYTF. The full variable domain, rest sourced from reference TRBV18 and TRBJ1-2, is NAGVMQNPRHLVRRRGQEARLRCSPMKGHSHVYWYRQLPEEGLKFMVYLQKENIIDESGMPKERFSAEFPKEGPSILRIQQVVRGDSAAYFCASSPPPGVNYGYTFGSGTRLTVV.

This rearrangement joins TRBV4-2 to TRBJ2-2, with 8 bases lining up with TRBD2. V dropped 0 bases and J dropped 6; count of bases not matched to a gene: 9. Germline V gives CDR1 LGHNA, CDR2 YNFKEQ. The CDR3 spans 17 residues. CDR3 nucleotides: TGTGCCAGCAGCCAAGAAAGAACCGGGGGGGCTTCCGGGGAGCTGTTTTTT. It is translated as CASSQERTGGASGELFF.

The chain combines TRBV29-1 with TRBJ2-7; tentatively, D is TRBD1 (6 bases). This CDR3 is built from 14 residues. V was clipped by 1 base and J by 7 bases, with 17 bases between them. Germline CDR1 reads SQVTM; CDR2 reads ANQGSEA. CDR3 nucleotides: TGCAGCGTTGAAGCGGGCAGGGGCCTCCTGGAGCAGTACTTC. This codes for CSVEAGRGLLEQYF.

This sequence joins TRBV19 and TRBJ1-6; 8 bases fit TRBD1. Germline V gives CDR1 LNHDA, CDR2 SQIVND (reference sequence). This CDR3 has 13 residues. V shed 5 bases, J shed 7 bases, and the junction held 1 base outside the gene matches. CDR3 protein: CASSQGANSPLHF. The CDR3 DNA reads as TGTGCCAGTAGTCAGGGGGCCAATTCACCCCTCCACTTT.

J is TRBJ2-2 and V is TRBV27, with no clear D. Germline V gene sequence: CDR1 MNHEY, CDR2 SMNVEV (reference sequence). The V end lost 5 bases, the J end lost 3 bases, and 4 bases lay between the germline ends. The CDR3 has 12 residues. The CDR3 DNA reads as TGTGCCAGCAGTCCTCACACCGGGGAGCTGTTTTTT. This codes for CASSPHTGELFF.

The chain combines TRBV19 with TRBJ2-7; 7 bases align to TRBD2. This CDR3 region has 15 residues. Germline V gives CDR1 LNHDA, CDR2 SQIVND (reference sequence). V gave up 4 bases and J gave up 1 base; unmatched junction bases: 7. The CDR3: CASSTYGGGSYEQYF. DNA of the CDR3: TGTGCCAGTAGTACCTACGGGGGAGGGTCCTACGAGCAGTACTTC.